This paragraph reports one TCR beta chain. The method was immunoSEQ multiplex PCR; TCRdb's version includes in-frame clones alone and lacks a portion of them. This sample yields approximately 100,000 clones, of which 92% are seen a single time; about 2.9% belongs to the top ten. The sample is drawn from a study of control samples from healthy donors and cancer patients. The germline gives CDR1 MNHEY, CDR2 SVGAGI. This CDR3 comprises 12 residues. V dropped 4 bases and J dropped 1 base, with 4 bases sitting between them. Sequencing input: blood. The source of this sequence is a human donor in good health. The donor label of this sample is uncertain. The V and J genes are TRBV6-5 and TRBJ1-1; D gene uncertain. DNA for the CDR3: TGTGCCAGCAGTTCTTGGAACACTGAAGCTTTCTTT. It specifies CASSSWNTEAFF.